Presented here are 14 T cell receptor beta chains from one specimen sequenced in a study of response to subunit inactivated influenza vaccine (dated by TCRdb to 2016 to 2019). Library prep was done by RT-PCR. For sequencing, an Illumina HiSeq 2500 was employed. TCRdb handled the public reads itself, with Q25 trimming in fastp and clone calling in MiXCR, and kept productive beta chains. Every entry covers one CDR3 protein and lists the most common genes and DNA from its rows. The sample records about 500,000 distinct CDR3 sequences, 16% of which are singletons. The top ten hold 3% of the sample. Source: CD4+ T cells sorted from PBMCs, taken less than 30 months after vaccination. These receptors came from a man aged 50 to 69 who received an inactivated influenza vaccine. Donor details come from another sample of the same person, matched by shared clones.

This clonotype was detected a few times. This chain's CDR3 is CASSLFTSGYSTDTQYF. The CDR3 DNA reads as TGTGCCAGCAGCCTATTTACTAGCGGGTATAGCACAGATACGCAGTATTTT. V is TRBV7-3 and J is TRBJ2-3; 9 bases are a match to TRBD2. Germline V gene data show CDR1 as SGHTA and CDR2 as FQGTGA. The CDR3 length is 17 residues. V lost 5 bases to trimming and J lost 0 bases; unmatched junction nucleotides: 9.

This chain uses TRBV30 with TRBJ2-1; 8 positions match TRBD2. V gave up 2 bases and J gave up 6 bases; unmatched junction bases: 3. CDR1 and CDR2 from the germline V gene are GTSNPN and SVGIG (reference sequence). The CDR3 contains 13 residues. The CDR3 nucleotides are TGTGCCTGGAGTATCACTAGCGGCAATGAGCAGTTCTTC. The encoded protein is CAWSITSGNEQFF.

This clonotype was seen repeatedly, ten times or more. The chain couples TRBV18 to TRBJ2-5; perhaps TRBD2 as D (6 bases). Between the trimmed V and J ends, which lost 8 bases and 1 base, there was a span of 11 bases. Germline CDR1 reads KGHSH; CDR2 reads LQKENI. The CDR3 is 13 amino acids. The CDR3 reads CASSPGAQETQYF. The CDR3 nucleotides read TGTGCCAGCAGTCCGGGAGCCCAAGAGACCCAGTACTTC.

This clonotype was counted only a few times. This chain connects TRBV6-1 to TRBJ2-3; D is uncertain. This CDR3 spans 15 amino acids. The V and J ends lost 6 bases and 5 bases respectively, with 18 bases between them. The germline gives CDR1 MNHNS, CDR2 SASEGT. The CDR3 DNA is TGTGCCAGCAGACAGCTCCGGGCCGCTCGAGATACGCAGTATTTT. The encoded protein is CASRQLRAARDTQYF.

This clonotype was observed a handful of times. This chain joins TRBV6-2 or TRBV6-3 and TRBJ2-5; 9 bases line up with TRBD2. The CDR3 contains 15 residues. V was pared by 4 bases and J by 5 bases, with 8 bases of the junction left unmatched. Germline lookup yields CDR1 MNHEY and CDR2 SVGEGT. This CDR3 reads CASSSLAGFGETQYF. CDR3 bases: TGTGCCAGCAGTTCCCTAGCGGGGTTTGGTGAGACCCAGTACTTC.

This clonotype was observed a handful of times. The chain recombines TRBV20-1 with TRBJ2-1, with 8 bases identical to TRBD2. CDR1 and CDR2 (germline): DFQATT, SNEGSKA (reference sequence). CDR3 length: 14 residues. V was pared by 5 bases and J by 3 bases, with 6 bases of the junction left unmatched. The CDR3 nucleotides read TGCAGTGCTGGGGCGGCGGGAGGCTACAATGAGCAGTTCTTC. It encodes CSAGAAGGYNEQFF.

V and J are TRBV20-1 and TRBJ2-1, with TRBD1 as a possible D gene (5 bases). Germline assignment: CDR1 DFQATT and CDR2 SNEGSKA (reference sequence). This CDR3 has 14 amino acids. CDR3 amino acids: CSPKGRSSYNEQFF. The DNA of the CDR3 is TGCAGCCCTAAGGGGCGGAGCTCCTACAATGAGCAGTTCTTC.

This clonotype appeared a single time. The chain uses TRBV2 and TRBJ2-1; 7 positions match TRBD2. Trimming removed 6 bases from V and 16 bases from J; junction bases left unmatched: 27. Germline CDR1 and CDR2: SNHLY and FYNNEI. The CDR3 spans 17 residues. The CDR3 DNA is TGTGCCAGCAGCCCCTTAAGTGGGGGGGATCTTTACAATGAGCGTTTCTTC. Protein: CASSPLSGGDLYNERFF.

This clonotype was observed a few times. The CDR3 DNA sequence: TGCAGTGCTACCAAGGAACAGGCTCTAGGCTATGGCTACACCTTC. Amino acid sequence: CSATKEQALGYGYTF. V and J are TRBV20-1 and TRBJ1-2; a possible D gene is TRBD1 (5 bases). The CDR3 is made up of 15 amino acids. V gave up 4 bases and J gave up 4 bases, with 19 bases separating them. Germline V gene lookup returns CDR1 DFQATT and CDR2 SNEGSKA (reference sequence).

This clonotype is classed as medium-sized. CDR3 region: CASSQDSHFRRSGVTDTQYF. CDR3 in DNA: TGTGCCAGCAGCCAAGATTCCCATTTTCGCCGGAGCGGGGTCACAGATACGCAGTATTTT. The chain employs TRBV3-1 and TRBJ2-3; TRBD2 matches 7 bases. The CDR3 extends over 20 amino acids. V was pared by 0 bases and J by 2 bases, with 17 bases of the junction left unmatched. Germline lookup yields CDR1 LGHDT and CDR2 YNNKEL (reference sequence).

The rearrangement links TRBV18 to TRBJ2-7; 9 positions match TRBD2. This CDR3 is 14 amino acids long. Unmatched junction bases numbered 8, after V lost 5 bases and J lost 6 bases. CDR1 is KGHSH, CDR2 LQKENI, per germline. In DNA, the CDR3 is TGTGCCAGCTCAGCCAGCGGGAGGAATCTCGAGCAGTACTTC. Translating it yields CASSASGRNLEQYF.

In this sample, this clonotype turned up a few times. This CDR3 is CAISAPGGQAPYGYTF. CDR3 DNA: TGTGCCATCAGTGCGCCAGGGGGACAGGCTCCCTATGGCTACACCTTC. This chain uses TRBV10-3 with TRBJ1-2, with 8 positions matching TRBD1. The V and J ends lost 4 bases and 4 bases, in that order; junction bases with no gene match: 11. This CDR3 is built from 16 residues. The V gene's germline CDR1 is ENHRY and CDR2 SYGVKD.

This clonotype was seen many times. This chain uses TRBV12-3 or TRBV12-4 with TRBJ1-1; the D gene is possibly TRBD1 (6 bases). The CDR3 extends over 15 amino acids. V was clipped by 2 bases and J by 0 bases, with 10 bases between them. CDR3: CASSLRGGMNTEAFF. The DNA for the CDR3 is TGTGCCAGCAGTTTAAGGGGGGGCATGAACACTGAAGCTTTCTTT.

This clonotype was detected a few times. The chain has TRBV25-1 and TRBJ2-2, with D possibly being TRBD1 (7 bases). V was cut by 6 bases and J by 1 base, with 12 bases left in between. Germline CDR1 MGHDK, CDR2 SYGVNS. CDR3 length: 15 amino acids. The CDR3 sequence: CASSAGQRNTGELFF. CDR3 bases: TGTGCCAGCAGCGCGGGACAGAGGAACACCGGGGAGCTGTTTTTT. Together with reference TRBV25-1 and TRBJ2-2, the CDR3 gives the full variable domain: EADIYQTPRYLVIGTGKKITLECSQTMGHDKMYWYQQDPGMELHLIHYSYGVNSTEKGDLSSESTVSRIRTEHFPLTLESARPSHTSQYLCASSAGQRNTGELFFGEGSRLTVL.